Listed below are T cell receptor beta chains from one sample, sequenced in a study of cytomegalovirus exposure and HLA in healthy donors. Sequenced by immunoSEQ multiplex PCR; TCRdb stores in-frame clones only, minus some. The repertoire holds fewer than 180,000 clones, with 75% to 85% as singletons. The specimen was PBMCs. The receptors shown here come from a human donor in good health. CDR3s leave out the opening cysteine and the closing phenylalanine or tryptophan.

CDR3aa: ASRQIQGVQY
v_gene: TRBV6-6
j_gene: TRBJ2-7

CDR3aa: ASSVVTSGATDTQY
v_gene: TRBV9
j_gene: TRBJ2-3

CDR3aa: ASSYGLAVGNQPQH
v_gene: TRBV6-6
j_gene: TRBJ1-5

CDR3aa: ASSLLSAGGYTGELF
v_gene: TRBV7-2
j_gene: TRBJ2-2

CDR3aa: ASSSSGKETQY
v_gene: TRBV7-3
j_gene: TRBJ2-5

CDR3aa: ASSYGQGGNYGYT
v_gene: TRBV9
j_gene: TRBJ1-2

CDR3aa: ASSFQTYRSSGEQF
v_gene: TRBV7-8
j_gene: TRBJ2-1

CDR3aa: ASRSGTNTGELF
v_gene: TRBV28
j_gene: TRBJ2-2

CDR3aa: ATSRQPSGGAETQY
v_gene: TRBV15
j_gene: TRBJ2-5

CDR3aa: ASWDRENSPLH
v_gene: TRBV6-1
j_gene: TRBJ1-6

CDR3aa: ASSQSGGGNQPQH
v_gene: TRBV16
j_gene: TRBJ1-5

CDR3aa: ASSIENRGNQPQH
v_gene: TRBV19
j_gene: TRBJ1-5

CDR3aa: ASSLVVTSGRASLSEQY
v_gene: TRBV7-8
j_gene: TRBJ2-7

CDR3aa: ASSSNWDTKSEQY
v_gene: TRBV11-2
j_gene: TRBJ2-7

CDR3aa: ASSPAGAGTEQF
v_gene: TRBV6-5
j_gene: TRBJ2-1

CDR3aa: ATWTGANEQF
v_gene: TRBV10-2
j_gene: TRBJ2-1

CDR3aa: SVVGQYNEQF
v_gene: TRBV29-1
j_gene: TRBJ2-1

CDR3aa: ASSSGRTGYSNEQF
v_gene: TRBV5-1
j_gene: TRBJ2-1

CDR3aa: ASSTLGEQF
v_gene: TRBV27
j_gene: TRBJ2-1

CDR3aa: ATSTYVNTEAF
v_gene: TRBV19
j_gene: TRBJ1-1

CDR3aa: ASSPRVPNYEQY
v_gene: TRBV28
j_gene: TRBJ2-7

CDR3aa: ASSLNTGVFGGYT
v_gene: TRBV6-5
j_gene: TRBJ1-2

CDR3aa: AISESRGQGRNEQF
v_gene: TRBV10-3
j_gene: TRBJ2-1

CDR3aa: ASSLTGNNEQF
v_gene: TRBV7-3
j_gene: TRBJ2-1

CDR3aa: AISESTINMGGYGYT
v_gene: TRBV10-3
j_gene: TRBJ1-2

CDR3aa: ASSQEGYGNQPQH
v_gene: TRBV4-3
j_gene: TRBJ1-5

CDR3aa: ASSPLVGETQY
v_gene: TRBV6-6
j_gene: TRBJ2-5